Listed here are 32 T cell receptor beta chains from one sample, sequenced in a study of beta chain features in type 1 diabetes. The sequenced template was cDNA made from the entire isolated RNA. Generated by immunoSEQ multiplex PCR, the TCRdb table keeps only in-frame clones and is missing some. The sample lists roughly 350,000 clones, 8% to 13% occurring once. Sequencing was done on a sample of naive CD4+ T cells from blood. The receptor set was obtained from a woman aged 25 to 39 in good health.

Remarks on this clone: The junction departs from the called germline gene at one end, perhaps through a read error. The J gene is TRBJ2-1, the V gene TRBV7-7, with TRBD2 matching 10 bases. Per the germline V gene, CDR1 is SSHAT and CDR2 is FNYEAQ (reference sequence). The CDR3 length is 14 residues. The chain's CDR3 is CASSFASGSDEQFF. The CDR3 DNA follows: TGTGCTAGCAGCTTCGCTAGCGGGAGCGATGAGCAGTTCTTC.

The rearrangement links TRBV7-8 to TRBJ2-5, with 9 bases aligning to TRBD2. The ends lost 1 base at V and 5 bases at J; junction bases unmatched: 5. This CDR3 spans 15 amino acids. Germline values: CDR1 SGHVS, CDR2 FQNEAQ. The CDR3 loop reads CASSLVAGVGETQYF. Here the CDR3 DNA reads TGTGCCAGCAGCTTAGTAGCGGGAGTAGGGGAGACCCAGTACTTC.

This clone was seen more than once but under ten times. The chain recombines TRBV28 with TRBJ2-7, with 9 bases fitting TRBD1. CDR3 length: 14 residues. The germline gives CDR1 MDHEN, CDR2 SYDVKM. V lost 8 bases to trimming and J lost 4 bases; unmatched junction nucleotides: 9. CDR3: CASSTGQGLYEQYF. CDR3 DNA sequence: TGTGCCAGCTCCACGGGACAGGGCCTTTACGAGCAGTACTTC.

This clone was seen a handful of times. The chain links TRBV11-1 to TRBJ1-1; the D is unclear. V gave up 2 bases and J gave up 3 bases, with 7 bases separating them. Germline assignment: CDR1 SGHAT and CDR2 FQDESV (reference sequence). This CDR3 contains 13 residues. The CDR3: CASSLLEDTEAFF. The CDR3 nucleotides are TGTGCCAGCAGCTTACTCGAGGACACTGAAGCTTTCTTT.

This clone was detected a few times. The chain joins TRBV4-3 to TRBJ2-1; unclear D gene. V lost 0 bases to trimming and J lost 7 bases, with 10 bases between them. The CDR3 runs 14 residues. The V gene's germline CDR1 is LGHNA and CDR2 YSLEER. This chain's CDR3 is CASSQDIGPNEQFF. CDR3 nucleotide sequence: TGCGCCAGCAGCCAAGATATTGGGCCGAATGAGCAGTTCTTC.

This clone was picked up a small number of times. The chain combines TRBV30 with TRBJ2-5, with D perhaps matching TRBD2 (5 bases). The germline CDR1 and CDR2 sequences are GTSNPN and SVGIG (reference sequence). The CDR3 has 13 residues. Trimming took off 8 bases at V and 1 base at J, with 14 bases between the two ends. CDR3 amino acids: CAGKRPTQETQYF. The CDR3 DNA is TGTGCCGGGAAGCGGCCCACCCAAGAGACCCAGTACTTC. The full variable domain, rest sourced from reference TRBV30 and TRBJ2-5, is SQTIHQWPATLVQPVGSPLSLECTVEGTSNPNLYWYRQAAGRGLQLLFYSVGIGQISSEVPQNLSASRPQDRQFILSSKKLLLSDSGFYLCAGKRPTQETQYFGPGTRLLVL.

The chain has TRBV27 and TRBJ2-7; D is perhaps TRBD2 (5 bases). Trimming left V 4 bases short and J 4 bases short, with 17 bases between. This CDR3 has 15 residues. In germline, CDR1 is MNHEY, CDR2 SMNVEV (reference sequence). This chain's CDR3 is CASSSPGLSRYEQYF. The CDR3 bases are TGTGCCAGCAGTTCCCCCGGACTGTCCAGGTACGAGCAGTACTTC.

The genes are TRBV28 and TRBJ2-7, with 9 bases that match TRBD1. Germline V CDR1 and CDR2: MDHEN, SYDVKM. With V trimmed by 6 bases and J by 4 bases, 10 bases remained unmatched. The CDR3 runs to 15 residues. DNA of the CDR3: TGTGCCAGCAGGGGGGCCGGGACAGGGCCGTACGAGCAGTACTTC. Translating gives CASRGAGTGPYEQYF.

This clone was counted between two and nine times. The V gene is TRBV9, the J gene TRBJ2-5; TRBD2 is a possible D gene (6 bases). The CDR3 has 13 amino acids. Germline V lookup: CDR1 SGDLS, CDR2 YYNGEE. Trimming removed 2 bases at V and 7 bases at J, with 12 bases between. The CDR3 bases are TGTGCCAGCAGCGTGGGGGGTCGGGGGACCCAGTACTTC. This codes for CASSVGGRGTQYF.

The chain couples TRBV28 to TRBJ2-3, with 8 bases identical to TRBD2. Germline V gene sequence: CDR1 MDHEN, CDR2 SYDVKM. V shed 2 bases, J shed 0 bases, and the junction held 1 base outside the gene matches. CDR3 length: 15 amino acids. CDR3 residues: CASSLRGGSTDTQYF. The CDR3, as DNA: TGTGCCAGCAGTTTACGGGGGGGGAGCACAGATACGCAGTATTTT.

The chain joins TRBV7-2 to TRBJ2-2, with 9 positions matching TRBD2. Looked up from germline, CDR1 is SGHTA and CDR2 is FQGNSA. Unmatched junction bases numbered 8, after V lost 8 bases and J lost 4 bases. The CDR3 consists of 15 residues. CDR3 amino acids: CASHSSGRVTGELFF. The CDR3 DNA follows: TGTGCCAGCCACAGTAGCGGGAGAGTCACCGGGGAGCTGTTTTTT.

This chain connects TRBV2 to TRBJ2-1, with 9 nucleotides matching TRBD2. The germline gives CDR1 SNHLY, CDR2 FYNNEI. CDR3 length: 14 residues. The V and J ends lost 1 base and 7 bases, in that order; junction bases with no gene match: 2. The DNA of the CDR3 is TGTGCCAGCAGTGAAGGTAGCGGGAGAAATGAGCAGTTCTTC. This codes for CASSEGSGRNEQFF.

This chain links TRBV27 with TRBJ2-1; 8 positions match TRBD2. Germline CDR1 MNHEY, CDR2 SMNVEV (reference sequence). V shed 4 bases and J 2 bases; nucleotides not matched to a gene: 7. The CDR3 length is 16 residues. CDR3 DNA sequence: TGTGCCAGCAGTTCCCTCGGCGGGAGGACCTACAATGAGCAGTTCTTC. It codes for CASSSLGGRTYNEQFF.

This clone turned up a few times. CDR3 protein: CASSYGQGTDYEQYF. DNA for the CDR3: TGTGCCAGCAGCTATGGACAGGGGACGGACTACGAGCAGTACTTC. J is TRBJ2-7 and V is TRBV5-4, with 9 bases matching TRBD1. CDR3 size: 15 residues. The V gene end was trimmed by 3 bases and the J gene end by 3 bases; junction bases not matched to a gene: 7. CDR1 is SGHNT, CDR2 YYREEE, per germline (reference sequence). Looking up the rest from reference TRBV5-4 and TRBJ2-7 gives the full variable domain: ETGVTQSPTHLIKTRGQQVTLRCSSQSGHNTVSWYQQALGQGPQFIFQYYREEENGRGNFPPRFSGLQFPNYSSELNVNALELDDSALYLCASSYGQGTDYEQYFGPGTRLTVT.

The V gene is TRBV6-1, the J gene TRBJ2-3; TRBD1 aligns across 8 bases. V was pared by 4 bases and J by 6 bases, with 9 bases of the junction left unmatched. The CDR3 runs 15 residues. Germline loops: CDR1 MNHNS, CDR2 SASEGT. As DNA, the CDR3 is TGTGCCAGCAGTGCGGGACAGGCTCAGGGGGATACGCAGTATTTT. Protein product: CASSAGQAQGDTQYF.

This clone was counted between two and nine times. This chain links TRBV29-1 with TRBJ2-1; a possible D gene is TRBD2 (7 bases). The CDR3 loop spans 14 amino acids. From germline, CDR1 is SQVTM and CDR2 ANQGSEA. V was clipped by 4 bases and J by 5 bases, with 15 bases between them. The CDR3 sequence is CSVVGGGPNNEQFF. In nucleotides, the CDR3 is TGCAGCGTTGTTGGGGGGGGGCCCAACAATGAGCAGTTCTTC.

This clone was recorded only once. The rearrangement joins TRBV9 to TRBJ2-2; D ambiguous. The CDR3 totals 17 residues. V was clipped by 0 bases and J by 2 bases, with 14 bases between them. Per germline, CDR1 SGDLS and CDR2 YYNGEE. In nucleotides, the CDR3 is TGTGCCAGCAGCGTAGAACTAAGTGATTTAAACACCGGGGAGCTGTTTTTT. Amino acid sequence: CASSVELSDLNTGELFF. Full variable domain (outside the CDR3, taken from reference TRBV9 and TRBJ2-2): DSGVTQTPKHLITATGQRVTLRCSPRSGDLSVYWYQQSLDQGLQFLIQYYNGEERAKGNILERFSAQQFPDLHSELNLSSLELGDSALYFCASSVELSDLNTGELFFGEGSRLTVL.

The chain combines TRBV4-1 with TRBJ1-2; perhaps TRBD1 as D (5 bases). Germline V gives CDR1 MGHRA, CDR2 YSYEKL. The CDR3 length is 16 residues. The V gene lost 0 bases and the J gene lost 4 bases, with 15 bases spanning the gap. In DNA, the CDR3 is TGCGCCAGCAGCCAAGATCCTGGAGGGGTGCCCTATGGCTACACCTTC. Translating gives CASSQDPGGVPYGYTF.

The chain carries TRBV28 and TRBJ1-2, with 7 bases that match TRBD1. V was pared by 7 bases and J by 8 bases, with 10 bases of the junction left unmatched. From germline, CDR1 is MDHEN and CDR2 SYDVKM. CDR3 length: 13 amino acids. DNA of the CDR3: TGTGCCAGCACCCTCCGGGACAGCGGCGGCTACACCTTC. This translates into CASTLRDSGGYTF.

This clone was observed a few times. This chain uses TRBV29-1 with TRBJ1-2; 7 bases are shared with TRBD1. J gave up 1 base and V 4 bases, and 9 bases lay outside the gene matches. The length of the CDR3 is 15 residues. In germline, CDR1 is SQVTM, CDR2 ANQGSEA. CDR3 in DNA: TGCAGCGTTGTAGAACCAGGGGGGAATAACTATGGCTACACCTTC. Encoded protein: CSVVEPGGNNYGYTF.

This clone has a handful of counts. The rearrangement uses TRBV30 and TRBJ1-1, with 7 bases matching TRBD1. Losses at the gene ends were 4 bases for V and 5 bases for J; bases not matched to a gene: 4. The CDR3 is made up of 12 amino acids. Germline assignment: CDR1 GTSNPN and CDR2 SVGIG (reference sequence). The CDR3 DNA sequence: TGTGCCTGGATGACAGGGCAAACTGAAGCTTTCTTT. As protein: CAWMTGQTEAFF.

In its sample, this clone was seen a few times. The chain couples TRBV11-2 to TRBJ1-1; TRBD1 aligns across 9 bases. This CDR3 comprises 14 residues. Germline CDR1 SGHAT, CDR2 FQNNGV. The V gene end was trimmed by 2 bases and the J gene end by 4 bases; junction bases not matched to a gene: 2. Written as DNA, the CDR3 is TGTGCCAGCAGCTTAAGGACAGGGGCCACTGAAGCTTTCTTT. Protein product: CASSLRTGATEAFF.

The rearrangement joins TRBV25-1 to TRBJ2-1, with 8 bases aligning to TRBD1. V shed 4 bases, J shed 9 bases, and the junction held 11 bases outside the gene matches. The germline V gene encodes CDR1 MGHDK and CDR2 SYGVNS. The CDR3 sequence is 15 residues long. The CDR3 nucleotides read TGTGCCAGCAGTGTGGGGACAGGCTCGAGGGGTGAGCAGTTCTTC. It is translated as CASSVGTGSRGEQFF. The full variable domain, its missing parts supplied by reference TRBV25-1 and TRBJ2-1, is EADIYQTPRYLVIGTGKKITLECSQTMGHDKMYWYQQDPGMELHLIHYSYGVNSTEKGDLSSESTVSRIRTEHFPLTLESARPSHTSQYLCASSVGTGSRGEQFFGPGTRLTVL.

In this sample, this clone turned up a few times. Written as DNA, the CDR3 is TGTGCCAGTAGGTCCGGGACAGGGGGCCAAGAGACCCAGTACTTC. It is translated as CASRSGTGGQETQYF. The chain uses TRBV19 and TRBJ2-5; 11 nucleotides line up with TRBD1. This CDR3 has 15 residues. J was trimmed by 1 base and V by 6 bases; bases with no gene match: 4. The V gene's germline CDR1 is LNHDA and CDR2 SQIVND (reference sequence).

This clone was seen only a few times. This rearrangement joins TRBV7-2 to TRBJ2-5; 8 nucleotides align to TRBD2. The junction had 10 bases not matched to a gene; V was cut back by 2 bases and J by 5 bases. From germline, CDR1 is SGHTA and CDR2 FQGNSA. This CDR3 is 16 amino acids long. This CDR3 is CASSLFGGAGVETQYF. The CDR3, as DNA: TGTGCCAGCAGCTTATTTGGGGGAGCGGGAGTGGAGACCCAGTACTTC.

This clone was counted only a few times. This chain connects TRBV30 to TRBJ1-2; 8 nucleotides agree with TRBD1. This CDR3 is 13 amino acids long. The germline CDR1 and CDR2 sequences are GTSNPN and SVGIG (reference sequence). V was clipped by 8 bases and J by 5 bases; unmatched bases: 10. The CDR3 here is CAIRTGNNYGYTF. The CDR3 DNA reads as TGTGCCATAAGGACAGGGAATAATTATGGCTACACCTTC.

The genes are TRBV5-1 and TRBJ2-2; 11 nucleotides line up with TRBD2. The CDR3 runs to 17 residues. CDR1 SGHRS and CDR2 YFSETQ come from the germline V gene. V lost 1 base, J lost 4 bases, and 6 bases stayed unmatched. CDR3 in DNA: TGCGCCAGCAGCTTGACTAGCGGGAGTACTAGCACCGGGGAGCTGTTTTTT. Encoded protein: CASSLTSGSTSTGELFF.

This clone was picked up a small number of times. This chain uses TRBV7-2 with TRBJ2-1; D is uncertain. The V and J ends lost 1 base and 0 bases respectively, with 7 bases between them. This CDR3 region has 15 residues. Per the germline V gene, CDR1 is SGHTA and CDR2 is FQGNSA. This CDR3 reads CASSLERSSYNEQFF. The CDR3 DNA reads as TGTGCCAGCAGCTTAGAGAGGAGCTCCTACAATGAGCAGTTCTTC.

This chain joins TRBV7-2 and TRBJ1-3; the D is unclear. The CDR3 is made up of 16 amino acids. The ends were cut back, 1 base at V and 0 bases at J, with 10 bases in the middle. Germline lookup yields CDR1 SGHTA and CDR2 FQGNSA. The CDR3 reads CASSLVAEFSGNTIYF. In DNA form, the CDR3 reads TGTGCCAGCAGCTTAGTAGCCGAGTTCTCTGGAAACACCATATATTTT.

This chain joins TRBV7-6 and TRBJ2-7; the D gene is possibly TRBD1 (6 bases). The CDR3 length is 15 residues. With 1 base removed from V and 2 bases from J, the gap between germline ends came to 12 bases. CDR1 and CDR2 from the germline V gene are SGHVS and FNYEAQ. The CDR3 nucleotides read TGTGCCAGCAGCTTAGGAGGGGGAGCGGCCTACGAGCAGTACTTC. Its translation: CASSLGGGAAYEQYF.

Turning to this clone: Within the sample, other DNA sequences also encode this same CDR3. This chain links TRBV9 with TRBJ1-2, with 7 positions matching TRBD1. V lost 4 bases and J lost 4; bases outside the gene matches: 4. The germline V gene encodes CDR1 SGDLS and CDR2 YYNGEE. The CDR3 is made up of 13 amino acids. In DNA, the CDR3 is TGTGCCAGCAGCCCGGGACAGAGCTATGGCTACACCTTC. Translating gives CASSPGQSYGYTF.

The chain joins TRBV28 to TRBJ2-1; 9 nucleotides agree with TRBD2. There are 14 residues in the CDR3. Trimming cost V 2 bases and J 8 bases; bases outside gene matches: 4. The germline gives CDR1 MDHEN, CDR2 SYDVKM. DNA for the CDR3: TGTGCCAGCAGTTTAGCGGGAGGGCCCTATGAGCAGTTCTTC. Residues: CASSLAGGPYEQFF. Full variable domain (outside the CDR3, taken from reference TRBV28 and TRBJ2-1): DVKVTQSSRYLVKRTGEKVFLECVQDMDHENMFWYRQDPGLGLRLIYFSYDVKMKEKGDIPEGYSVSREKKERFSLILESASTNQTSMYLCASSLAGGPYEQFFGPGTRLTVL.